This entry lists 15 T cell receptor beta chains sequenced from one sample in a study of T cell repertoires in cytomegalovirus infection. One entry per CDR3 protein results from TCRdb running MiXCR on the reads. The profile shows roughly 630,000 distinct CDR3 sequences, less than 25% of them singletons. Sequenced sample: CD8+ T cells from PBMCs. These receptors originate from a human donor in good health (CMV status not recorded). Some clones in this sample may be carry-over from other donors' samples.

This clonotype was observed a few times. The rearrangement links TRBV29-1 to TRBJ2-2; tentatively, D is TRBD1 or TRBD2 (5 bases each). CDR3 length equals 14 residues. V lost 2 bases and J 6 bases, leaving 13 bases between the germline ends. Germline CDR1 and CDR2: SQVTM and ANQGSEA. The CDR3, as DNA: TGCAGCGTTGAAAGGGCAGGGAGTGCCGGGGAGCTGTTTTTT. This codes for CSVERAGSAGELFF.

J is TRBJ2-7 and V is TRBV27, with D tentatively TRBD1 or TRBD2 (6 bases each). Germline lookup yields CDR1 MNHEY and CDR2 SMNVEV (reference sequence). Trimming cost V 5 bases and J 6 bases, with 17 bases left between them. The CDR3 covers 14 residues. The CDR3, as DNA: TGTGCCAGCAGTCAATGGGGGGCCGCCTGCGAGCAGTACTTC. Its translation: CASSQWGAACEQYF.

Note on this clonotype: Possible read error: a much larger clone is one base away. The CDR3 loop is CASFGQGATGELFF. The DNA of the CDR3 is TGTGCCAGCTTCGGACAGGGGGCGACCGGGGAGCTGTTTTTT. This sequence joins TRBV7-3 and TRBJ2-2, with 11 bases aligning to TRBD1. Trimming took 8 bases from V and 5 from J; bases not matched to a gene: 4. This CDR3 spans 14 amino acids. Germline V lookup: CDR1 SGHTA, CDR2 FQGTGA. The full variable domain, in which reference TRBV7-3 and TRBJ2-2 provide the parts outside the CDR3, is GAGVSQTPSNKVTEKGKYVELRCDPISGHTALYWYRQSLGQGPEFLIYFQGTGAADDSGLPNDRFFAVRPEGSVSTLKIQRTERGDSAVYLCASFGQGATGELFFGEGSRLTVL.

This clonotype was counted between two and nine times. The chain is built from TRBV12-5 and TRBJ2-1; no clear D. The germline V gene has CDR1 LGHNT and CDR2 FRNRAP. The CDR3 spans 16 residues. The ends were cut back, 0 bases at V and 8 bases at J, with 17 bases in the middle. The CDR3 DNA reads TGTGCTAGTGGTTTGGTAGAGAAAGGGATCAAGGATGAGCAGTTCTTC. This translates into CASGLVEKGIKDEQFF.

V and J are TRBV28 and TRBJ2-1; either TRBD1 or TRBD2 may fit D (5 bases each). V dropped 4 bases and J dropped 0 bases, with 19 bases sitting between them. The CDR3 is 18 amino acids. Germline-derived CDR1 and CDR2 are MDHEN and SYDVKM. The CDR3 coding sequence is TGTGCCAGCAGTTCCGGGACCTTCATTTTAAGCTCCTACAATGAGCAGTTCTTC. It specifies CASSSGTFILSSYNEQFF. The full variable domain, with the rest looked up from reference TRBV28 and TRBJ2-1, is DVKVTQSSRYLVKRTGEKVFLECVQDMDHENMFWYRQDPGLGLRLIYFSYDVKMKEKGDIPEGYSVSREKKERFSLILESASTNQTSMYLCASSSGTFILSSYNEQFFGPGTRLTVL.

In its sample, this clonotype was seen once. The V call is TRBV12-3 or TRBV12-4, the J call TRBJ2-5, with 10 bases fitting TRBD2. Trimming cost V 3 bases and J 1 base; bases outside gene matches: 8. CDR3 length equals 17 residues. CDR3 bases: TGTGCCAGCAGTTTGGGCATAGTAGCGGGGGGCCAAGAGACCCAGTACTTC. This gives the protein CASSLGIVAGGQETQYF.

This clonotype came up many times. The chain uses TRBV28 and TRBJ1-1; D might be TRBD1 (6 bases). The CDR3 runs to 16 residues. Trimming removed 6 bases from V and 2 bases from J, with 19 bases in between. CDR1 and CDR2 from the germline V gene are MDHEN and SYDVKM. DNA for the CDR3: TGTGCCAGCAGCCCGGACAGTGGTGGGACAAACACTGAAGCTTTCTTT. Translated: CASSPDSGGTNTEAFF.

This clonotype was picked up many times. The chain combines TRBV7-8 with TRBJ2-7, with D uncertain. CDR3 size: 13 residues. Germline CDR1 SGHVS, CDR2 FQNEAQ. V lost 3 bases and J lost 1, with 7 bases in between. CDR3 residues: CASSFEVSYEQYF. The CDR3 DNA reads as TGTGCCAGCAGCTTCGAGGTGTCCTACGAGCAGTACTTC.

This clonotype was detected ten times or more. The chain employs TRBV7-2 and TRBJ1-1; D remains unclear. The CDR3 length is 17 residues. Germline values: CDR1 SGHTA, CDR2 FQGNSA. Trimming removed 3 bases from V and 1 base from J, with 18 bases in between. The CDR3 loop reads CASSLWVMDRANTEAFF. The CDR3 bases are TGTGCCAGCAGCTTGTGGGTAATGGATCGGGCGAACACTGAAGCTTTCTTT.

The table lists this clonotype with many counts. The J gene is TRBJ1-3, the V gene TRBV7-9; D might be TRBD1 (5 bases). CDR3 length: 13 residues. CDR1 SEHNR and CDR2 FQNEAQ come from the germline V gene (reference sequence). V was trimmed by 4 bases and J by 7 bases, leaving 11 bases between them. The CDR3 region is CASSSGTGNTIYF. The DNA for the CDR3 is TGTGCCAGCAGCTCCGGGACGGGGAACACCATATATTTT. Supplemented by reference TRBV7-9 and TRBJ1-3, the full variable domain reads DTGVSQNPRHKITKRGQNVTFRCDPISEHNRLYWYRQTLGQGPEFLTYFQNEAQLEKSRLLSDRFSAERPKGSFSTLEIQRTEQGDSAMYLCASSSGTGNTIYFGEGSWLTVV.

The CDR3 reads CASSAQRVNSPLHF. In DNA form, the CDR3 reads TGTGCCAGCAGTGCACAGCGGGTAAATTCACCCCTCCACTTT. The V gene is TRBV28, the J gene TRBJ1-6; D is uncertain. Germline loops: CDR1 MDHEN, CDR2 SYDVKM. Deletions cut 5 bases from V and 7 bases from J, with 12 bases between. CDR3 length equals 14 residues.

This clonotype was detected only a few times. The chain employs TRBV5-6 and TRBJ1-3; 10 nucleotides match TRBD1. Germline V lookup: CDR1 SGHDT, CDR2 YYEEEE. V lost 4 bases to trimming and J lost 2 bases; unmatched junction nucleotides: 3. The CDR3 sequence is 15 residues long. The CDR3 spells CASSTTGGTGNTIYF. CDR3 sequence (DNA): TGTGCCAGCAGCACGACAGGGGGCACTGGAAACACCATATATTTT.

The chain links TRBV6-2 or TRBV6-3 to TRBJ2-1; possible D gene TRBD1, 6 bases. The CDR3 runs to 16 residues. V was clipped by 6 bases and J by 9 bases, with 24 bases between them. The V gene's germline CDR1 is MNHEY and CDR2 SVGEGT. This chain's CDR3 is CASRLTGYSIMSEQFF. The CDR3 DNA follows: TGTGCCAGCAGACTTACAGGGTATTCAATCATGAGTGAGCAGTTCTTC.

This clonotype was seen a handful of times. The chain carries TRBV7-2 and TRBJ1-4; the D is unclear. Trimming left V 5 bases short and J 8 bases short, with 15 bases between. The CDR3 has 14 residues. Per germline, CDR1 SGHTA and CDR2 FQGNSA. In DNA form, the CDR3 reads TGTGCCAGCAGCCTCGAGGTGCAGACCGAAAAACTGTTTTTT. It translates to CASSLEVQTEKLFF.

The table lists this clonotype with a few counts. The gene calls are TRBV6-2 or TRBV6-3 and TRBJ2-7, with 7 bases identical to TRBD1. Germline loops: CDR1 MNHEY, CDR2 SVGEGT. V shed 11 bases and J 2 bases; nucleotides not matched to a gene: 9. This CDR3 has 13 amino acids. This CDR3 reads CAGRWQGAYEQYF. CDR3 in DNA: TGTGCCGGCCGGTGGCAGGGGGCCTACGAGCAGTACTTC.